This paragraph covers one T cell receptor (beta chain) sequence. This sample was included in a study of shared clonotypes between healthy human individuals. The protocol was immunoSEQ multiplex PCR, while the TCRdb copy is restricted to in-frame clones and leaves out a portion. There are hundreds of thousands of clones in the sample; approximately 74% occur only once, and 1.5% to 2% lies in the top ten. The TCR sequence derives from a woman under 40 in good health. Sequenced sample: memory CD4+ T cells sorted from blood. Subset defined: CD45RA-negative fraction.

CDR3 DNA sequence: TGTGCCAGCTCCCTTTCAGAGACGAGGGCCAACGTCCTGACTTTC. Its protein product is CASSLSETRANVLTF. The gene calls are TRBV18 and TRBJ2-6; unclear D gene. V was pared by 6 bases and J by 5 bases, with 14 bases between. There are 15 residues in the CDR3. Looked up from germline, CDR1 is KGHSH and CDR2 is LQKENI.